This is a list of T cell receptor beta chains from one sample in a study of T cell responses to AZD1222 COVID-19 vaccine. Sequencing was performed with immunoSEQ multiplex PCR; in TCRdb, only in-frame clones are kept and a portion is missing. Counted here are 120,000 to 150,000 clones, about 92% occurring once; the ten biggest clones make up roughly 1.5%. The sample consisted of peripheral blood, taken 28 days after the second AZD1222 dose. All receptors come from an adult who received the AZD1222 COVID-19 vaccine. Each CDR3 is given without its conserved first and last residue.

V | CDR3
TRBV7-9 | ASSLDGAAAQAF
TRBV28 | ASSVGLNYGYT
TRBV5-6 | ASSFGQAQETQY
TRBV9 | ASSARRGLADTQY
TRBV6-4 | ASSPQGSGTYNEQF
TRBV9 | ASSNTQQSSTDTQY
TRBV6-5 | ASDPRPSSYEQY
TRBV11-2 | ASRYGQYEQY
TRBV11-3 | ASRRTSAAEEQF
TRBV2 | ASSEDWTGTYNEQF
TRBV28 | ASSLLAGGTNEQF
TRBV7-6 | ASSSGTGTNQPQH